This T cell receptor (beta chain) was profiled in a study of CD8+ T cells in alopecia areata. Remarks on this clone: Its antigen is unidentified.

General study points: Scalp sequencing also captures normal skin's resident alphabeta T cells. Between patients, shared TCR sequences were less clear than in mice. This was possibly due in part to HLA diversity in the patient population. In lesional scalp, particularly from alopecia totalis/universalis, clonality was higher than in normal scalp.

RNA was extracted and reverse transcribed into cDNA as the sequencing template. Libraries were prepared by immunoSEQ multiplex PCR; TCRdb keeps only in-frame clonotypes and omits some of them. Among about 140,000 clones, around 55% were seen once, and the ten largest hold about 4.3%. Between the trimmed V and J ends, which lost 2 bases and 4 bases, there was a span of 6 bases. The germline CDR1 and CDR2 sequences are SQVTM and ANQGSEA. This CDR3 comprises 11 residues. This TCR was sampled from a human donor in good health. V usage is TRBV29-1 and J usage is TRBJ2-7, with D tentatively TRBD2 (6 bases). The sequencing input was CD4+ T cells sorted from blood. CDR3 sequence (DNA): TGCAGCGTTGAACGGGGGTACGAGCAGTACTTC. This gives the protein CSVERGYEQYF.